The 30 T cell receptor beta chains below come from one sample, sequenced in a study of blood T cell repertoires in COVID-19. TCRdb's table, derived via immunoSEQ multiplex PCR, lists solely in-frame clones and lacks some. The table shows approximately 270,000 clones, with approximately 85% occurring only once. Sequenced: PBMCs or T cells enriched from blood (not recorded which). The receptors stem from a woman younger than 45 who had recovered from COVID-19.

The rearrangement joins TRBV18 to TRBJ1-5; D unresolved. The CDR3 has 15 residues. Trimming removed 4 bases at V and 4 bases at J, with 14 bases between. Germline loops: CDR1 KGHSH, CDR2 LQKENI. The CDR3 coding sequence is TGTGCCAGCTCACGACGGGATCACGTTAATCAGCCCCAGCATTTT. Translated, it gives CASSRRDHVNQPQHF. Complete variable domain (other parts from reference TRBV18 and TRBJ1-5): NAGVMQNPRHLVRRRGQEARLRCSPMKGHSHVYWYRQLPEEGLKFMVYLQKENIIDESGMPKERFSAEFPKEGPSILRIQQVVRGDSAAYFCASSRRDHVNQPQHFGDGTRLSIL.

This chain joins TRBV6-6 and TRBJ1-4; the D gene is possibly TRBD1 (5 bases). Germline V gene data show CDR1 as MNHNY and CDR2 as SVGAGI (reference sequence). The CDR3 totals 14 residues. Trimming left V 4 bases short and J 0 bases short, with 6 bases between. The CDR3 DNA is TGTGCCAGCAGTTTCAGGGCAACTAATGAAAAACTGTTTTTT. Its translation is CASSFRATNEKLFF.

V and J are TRBV27 and TRBJ1-1; D possibly corresponds to TRBD1 (6 bases). V lost 5 bases, J lost 7 bases, and 20 bases lay in between. This CDR3 is 15 amino acids long. The germline V gene encodes CDR1 MNHEY and CDR2 SMNVEV (reference sequence). The CDR3 DNA follows: TGTGCCAGCAGTACCCTGGCGGGGGGGCCACTTGAAGCTTTCTTT. Translation: CASSTLAGGPLEAFF.

The chain couples TRBV9 to TRBJ1-1; 7 bases line up with TRBD1. V trimming: 0 bases; J trimming: 11 bases; junction bases outside the gene matches: 10. Germline V lookup: CDR1 SGDLS, CDR2 YYNGEE. This CDR3 spans 14 amino acids. In DNA form, the CDR3 reads TGTGCCAGCAGCGTAGAGGGAACAGGGGTTGGCGCTTTCTTT. Translation gives CASSVEGTGVGAFF.

The CDR3: CASSPTYGPYGYTF. In nucleotides, the CDR3 is TGTGCCAGCTCACCGACATACGGCCCCTATGGCTACACCTTC. V and J are TRBV18 and TRBJ1-2; D is unclear. Between the trimmed V and J ends, which lost 3 bases and 4 bases, there was a span of 12 bases. Looked up from germline, CDR1 is KGHSH and CDR2 is LQKENI. The CDR3 has 14 residues.

The sample holds a few counts of this clone. The V call is TRBV6-1, the J call TRBJ1-2; D possibly corresponds to TRBD1 (6 bases). Trimming took 5 bases from V and 1 from J, leaving 11 bases between them. The V gene's germline CDR1 is MNHNS and CDR2 SASEGT. The CDR3 is 14 amino acids. The CDR3 is CASSRTASNYGYTF. Written as DNA, the CDR3 is TGTGCCAGCAGTAGGACAGCAAGTAACTATGGCTACACCTTC.

V usage is TRBV6-5 and J usage is TRBJ1-4; D not certain. Trimming took 4 bases from V and 8 from J, leaving 20 bases between them. Germline-derived CDR1 and CDR2 are MNHEY and SVGAGI. The CDR3 is 16 amino acids. CDR3 loop: CASSSELVRMEEKLFF. The CDR3 bases are TGTGCCAGCAGTTCCGAGTTGGTCAGAATGGAGGAAAAACTGTTTTTT.

V is TRBV28 and J is TRBJ1-1; D perhaps matches TRBD1 (5 bases). The CDR3 totals 13 residues. V was trimmed by 8 bases and J by 5 bases, leaving 15 bases between them. The germline gives CDR1 MDHEN, CDR2 SYDVKM. DNA of the CDR3: TGTGCCAGCGCAGGGAGGGAACGGACTGAAGCTTTCTTT. Protein sequence: CASAGRERTEAFF.

This clone was observed a few times. This chain joins TRBV18 and TRBJ1-1, with D perhaps TRBD1 (6 bases). The germline V and J ends were trimmed by 4 bases and 7 bases, with 13 bases remaining between them. The V gene's germline CDR1 is KGHSH and CDR2 LQKENI. This CDR3 is 13 amino acids long. CDR3 sequence: CASSLNRDGEAFF. The DNA for the CDR3 is TGTGCCAGCTCACTAAACAGGGACGGTGAAGCTTTCTTT. The variable domain in full, with the rest retrieved from reference TRBV18 and TRBJ1-1, is NAGVMQNPRHLVRRRGQEARLRCSPMKGHSHVYWYRQLPEEGLKFMVYLQKENIIDESGMPKERFSAEFPKEGPSILRIQQVVRGDSAAYFCASSLNRDGEAFFGQGTRLTVV.

In its sample, this clone was seen once. This chain links TRBV13 with TRBJ1-3; maybe TRBD1 (6 bases). Germline lookup yields CDR1 PRHDT and CDR2 FYEKMQ (reference sequence). The ends were cut back, 1 base at V and 0 bases at J, with 16 bases in the middle. This CDR3 region has 18 residues. CDR3 residues: CASSLDLGDKSSGNTIYF. The CDR3 DNA reads as TGTGCCAGCAGCTTAGATCTAGGGGACAAGAGCTCTGGAAACACCATATATTTT.

This clone came up a few times. The chain couples TRBV6-1 to TRBJ1-1; possibly TRBD1 for D (5 bases). Germline CDR1 reads MNHNS; CDR2 reads SASEGT. The ends were cut back, 1 base at V and 5 bases at J, with 11 bases in the middle. The CDR3 runs 14 residues. In DNA, the CDR3 is TGTGCCAGCAGTGAAGGCAGGGAAGGGACTGAAGCTTTCTTT. The encoded protein is CASSEGREGTEAFF.

The CDR3, as DNA: TGTGCCAGCAGTGAAGTGGGGACAGACAATCAGCCCCAGCATTTT. This codes for CASSEVGTDNQPQHF. This chain links TRBV6-1 with TRBJ1-5, with 7 bases aligning to TRBD1. The ends lost 1 base at V and 3 bases at J; junction bases unmatched: 3. CDR1 MNHNS and CDR2 SASEGT come from the germline V gene. The CDR3 contains 15 residues.

The V gene is TRBV6-2 or TRBV6-3, the J gene TRBJ2-1; 11 bases are a match to TRBD2. V dropped 5 bases and J dropped 9; count of bases not matched to a gene: 3. The germline CDR1 and CDR2 sequences are MNHEY and SVGEGT. The CDR3 consists of 13 residues. The CDR3 here is CASSPTSGVEQFF. DNA of the CDR3: TGTGCCAGCAGTCCGACTAGCGGGGTTGAGCAGTTCTTC.

The gene calls are TRBV6-5 and TRBJ1-1; 9 bases map to TRBD1. Germline CDR1 reads MNHEY; CDR2 reads SVGAGI. The CDR3 loop spans 13 amino acids. The junction had 10 bases not matched to a gene; V was cut back by 11 bases and J by 6 bases. The CDR3 coding sequence is TGTGCCTCGACGGGACAGGGTAGGCCTGAAGCTTTCTTT. Its protein product is CASTGQGRPEAFF.

The chain uses TRBV9 and TRBJ2-5, with D tentatively TRBD1 (5 bases). Trimming removed 4 bases from V and 2 bases from J, with 15 bases in between. Germline V gene sequence: CDR1 SGDLS, CDR2 YYNGEE. This CDR3 has 15 amino acids. CDR3 in DNA: TGTGCCAGCAGCCAGAACCCAGGGCAACAAGAGACCCAGTACTTC. Its protein product is CASSQNPGQQETQYF.

The chain combines TRBV28 with TRBJ2-2, with no clear D. Trimming removed 3 bases from V and 5 bases from J, with 7 bases in between. CDR1 is MDHEN and CDR2 is SYDVKM in the germline V gene. The CDR3 extends over 13 amino acids. This CDR3 is CASSFGRTGELFF. DNA of the CDR3: TGTGCCAGCAGTTTTGGCAGGACCGGGGAGCTGTTTTTT.

The chain employs TRBV2 and TRBJ1-5, with D hard to call. The CDR3 consists of 15 residues. Per the germline V gene, CDR1 is SNHLY and CDR2 is FYNNEI. V lost 4 bases to trimming and J lost 3 bases, with 13 bases between them. The CDR3 nucleotides are TGTGCCAGCAGTGGGATGAAGACACTCAATCAGCCCCAGCATTTT. Translation gives CASSGMKTLNQPQHF.

This clone was picked up one time. The J gene is TRBJ2-2, the V gene TRBV19; D might be TRBD2 (6 bases). CDR3 length equals 15 residues. CDR1 and CDR2 from the germline V gene are LNHDA and SQIVND (reference sequence). V lost 3 bases and J lost 2, with 10 bases in between. DNA for the CDR3: TGTGCCAGTAGTATCGCGGGATTAAACACCGGGGAGCTGTTTTTT. It codes for CASSIAGLNTGELFF. Based on the CDR3 plus reference TRBV19 and TRBJ2-2, the full variable domain is DGGITQSPKYLFRKEGQNVTLSCEQNLNHDAMYWYRQDPGQGLRLIYYSQIVNDFQKGDIAEGYSVSREKKESFPLTVTSAQKNPTAFYLCASSIAGLNTGELFFGEGSRLTVL.

The chain joins TRBV7-9 to TRBJ1-4, with D perhaps matching TRBD1 (6 bases). This CDR3 has 14 amino acids. Germline V CDR1 and CDR2: SEHNR, FQNEAQ (reference sequence). V gave up 3 bases and J gave up 5 bases, with 10 bases separating them. The CDR3 sequence: CASSFGGLNEKLFF. The CDR3 coding sequence is TGTGCCAGCAGCTTCGGGGGGCTGAATGAAAAACTGTTTTTT.

This chain links TRBV5-6 with TRBJ2-3; possible D gene TRBD1, 6 bases. The V end lost 3 bases, the J end lost 0 bases, and 14 bases lay between the germline ends. This CDR3 has 16 residues. CDR1 is SGHDT and CDR2 is YYEEEE in the germline V gene. Here the CDR3 DNA reads TGTGCCAGCAGCTCCGGGACAAGGGTGAGCACAGATACGCAGTATTTT. Protein sequence: CASSSGTRVSTDTQYF.

The chain uses TRBV5-1 and TRBJ1-1, with D uncertain. Trimming took off 0 bases at V and 10 bases at J, with 19 bases between the two ends. Germline CDR1 reads SGHRS; CDR2 reads YFSETQ. The CDR3 contains 15 residues. CDR3 nucleotides: TGCGCCAGCAGCTTGGGAGCGACCACGGCAGAAGGAGCTTTCTTT. This translates into CASSLGATTAEGAFF.

V is TRBV10-3 and J is TRBJ1-1, with TRBD1 matching 9 bases. Per the germline V gene, CDR1 is ENHRY and CDR2 is SYGVKD. The CDR3 is 14 amino acids. Trimming at V came to 7 bases and at J to 4 bases, leaving 7 bases not matched to a gene. The CDR3 nucleotides read TGTGCCATCAACCCGGGACAGGGCTTCACTGAAGCTTTCTTT. It yields the protein CAINPGQGFTEAFF.

Points on this clone: The germline gene is not matched at one end of the junction; a read error may be the cause. The chain has TRBV23-1 and TRBJ2-7; 8 bases match TRBD2. TRBV23-1 is reported as an ORF; its role is uncertain. This CDR3 has 13 amino acids. The CDR3 is CARSPRGGYEQYF. The CDR3 DNA follows: TGCGCCAGAAGTCCCCGGGGGGGCTACGAGCAGTACTTC.

This clone was observed a single time. The chain links TRBV24-1 to TRBJ1-1; 10 bases match TRBD1. CDR1 and CDR2 (germline): KGHDR, SFDVKD. This CDR3 comprises 16 residues. Unmatched junction bases numbered 5, after V lost 4 bases and J lost 1 base. The CDR3 sequence is CATSEKGQGRNTEAFF. The CDR3 DNA is TGTGCCACCAGTGAAAAGGGACAGGGGAGGAACACTGAAGCTTTCTTT.

The V call is TRBV7-9, the J call TRBJ1-1; D unresolved. The length of the CDR3 is 13 residues. The germline V gene encodes CDR1 SEHNR and CDR2 FQNEAQ (reference sequence). With 3 bases removed from V and 6 bases from J, the gap between germline ends came to 11 bases. In DNA form, the CDR3 reads TGTGCCAGCAGCTTTATAAGCGGATCTGAAGCTTTCTTT. It codes for CASSFISGSEAFF. The full variable domain, its missing parts supplied by reference TRBV7-9 and TRBJ1-1, is DTGVSQNPRHKITKRGQNVTFRCDPISEHNRLYWYRQTLGQGPEFLTYFQNEAQLEKSRLLSDRFSAERPKGSFSTLEIQRTEQGDSAMYLCASSFISGSEAFFGQGTRLTVV.

V gene TRBV6-5 combines with J gene TRBJ1-1; D is possibly TRBD1 (6 bases). The CDR3 is 14 residues long. The V and J ends lost 6 bases and 4 bases respectively, with 15 bases between them. Germline V gene data show CDR1 as MNHEY and CDR2 as SVGAGI. The CDR3 region is CASRPHREGTEAFF. The CDR3 DNA reads TGTGCCAGCAGACCCCACAGGGAAGGCACTGAAGCTTTCTTT.

The rearrangement joins TRBV2 to TRBJ1-1; D gene ambiguous. V dropped 4 bases and J dropped 5 bases, with 14 bases sitting between them. The germline V gene has CDR1 SNHLY and CDR2 FYNNEI. There are 14 residues in the CDR3. The CDR3 protein is CASSATTTRTEAFF. CDR3 bases: TGTGCCAGCAGTGCCACAACTACCCGAACTGAAGCTTTCTTT.

The V gene is TRBV19, the J gene TRBJ1-5, with 9 bases identical to TRBD1. CDR3 length: 15 residues. The V gene's germline CDR1 is LNHDA and CDR2 SQIVND (reference sequence). J was trimmed by 6 bases and V by 4 bases; bases with no gene match: 7. In nucleotides, the CDR3 is TGTGCCAGTAGTACGATGGACAGGGGACGTCAGCCCCAGCATTTT. Its translation: CASSTMDRGRQPQHF.

This clone was found once. The chain couples TRBV7-8 to TRBJ1-2; D unresolved. With 4 bases removed from V and 6 bases from J, the gap between germline ends came to 18 bases. The germline CDR1 and CDR2 sequences are SGHVS and FQNEAQ. This CDR3 is built from 15 residues. The CDR3 reads CASSSVGNIRDGYTF. The CDR3 DNA is TGTGCCAGCAGCTCTGTCGGGAACATAAGGGATGGCTACACCTTC.

The chain employs TRBV7-9 and TRBJ2-2; D unclear. CDR3 length equals 14 residues. Trimming left V 2 bases short and J 6 bases short, with 10 bases between. Germline V gene sequence: CDR1 SEHNR, CDR2 FQNEAQ (reference sequence). The CDR3, as DNA: TGTGCCAGCAGCTTATTTCCCCGGGCCGGGGAGCTGTTTTTT. Protein: CASSLFPRAGELFF.